Shown below are 6 T cell receptor beta chains from a single sample sequenced in a study of Ad26.COV2.S vaccination and SARS-CoV-2 variants. Treatment described: about 20 received Ad26.COV2.S at low or high dose, single or two shots; several received placebo; per-sample allocation not given. The study sampled participants on day 63 after the first vaccine or placebo injection. Assay used: immunoSEQ multiplex PCR; TCRdb lists only in-frame clones, some missing. The sample yields roughly 420,000 clones, roughly 90% seen once. The specimen was peripheral blood, collected in a trial of Ad26.COV2.S vaccine versus placebo. These receptors were taken from a person aged 18-60 years who received the Ad26.COV2.S COVID-19 vaccine or a placebo.

The chain links TRBV5-1 to TRBJ2-1; the match to TRBD1 covers 7 bases. The CDR3 has 15 residues. V shed 2 bases, J shed 5 bases, and the junction held 7 bases outside the gene matches. CDR1 SGHRS and CDR2 YFSETQ come from the germline V gene. DNA for the CDR3: TGCGCCAGCAGCTTCGGGACAGCTACTAACAATGAGCAGTTCTTC. The encoded protein is CASSFGTATNNEQFF.

CDR3 protein: CASSLVGLSNQPQHF. As DNA, the CDR3 is TGTGCCAGCAGCTTAGTAGGGTTGAGCAATCAGCCCCAGCATTTT. The chain combines TRBV7-2 with TRBJ1-5; the D is unclear. Trimming pared 1 base from V and 1 base from J, leaving 8 bases between. The CDR3 spans 15 residues. Germline CDR1 reads SGHTA; CDR2 reads FQGNSA.

V usage is TRBV30 and J usage is TRBJ1-1; D call uncertain. Between the trimmed V and J ends, which lost 2 bases and 4 bases, there was a span of 11 bases. The CDR3 runs to 13 residues. Germline CDR1 is GTSNPN and CDR2 is SVGIG (reference sequence). Here the CDR3 reads CAWSPRQATEAFF. As DNA, the CDR3 is TGTGCCTGGAGTCCTCGTCAGGCCACTGAAGCTTTCTTT.

V gene TRBV2 combines with J gene TRBJ2-1; TRBD2 aligns across 9 bases. Germline assignment: CDR1 SNHLY and CDR2 FYNNEI. The CDR3 consists of 17 residues. Trimming took 0 bases from V and 9 from J; bases not matched to a gene: 12. CDR3 amino acids: CASSEADMAGGPVEQFF. For the CDR3, the DNA is TGTGCCAGCAGTGAAGCGGACATGGCGGGGGGGCCGGTTGAGCAGTTCTTC.

The CDR3 coding sequence is TGTGCCAGCAGCAAAGCGACTGAAGCTTTCTTT. Protein product: CASSKATEAFF. The V and J genes are TRBV21-1 and TRBJ1-1. TRBV21-1 is shown as a pseudogene. This CDR3 comprises 11 residues.

The chain joins TRBV7-2 to TRBJ1-3, with a possible D match to TRBD1 (6 bases). The CDR3 covers 15 residues. The V gene lost 1 base and the J gene lost 0 bases, with 7 bases spanning the gap. The germline V gene encodes CDR1 SGHTA and CDR2 FQGNSA. The CDR3 reads CASSLVTGSGNTIYF. CDR3 DNA sequence: TGTGCCAGCAGCTTAGTGACAGGCTCTGGAAACACCATATATTTT.